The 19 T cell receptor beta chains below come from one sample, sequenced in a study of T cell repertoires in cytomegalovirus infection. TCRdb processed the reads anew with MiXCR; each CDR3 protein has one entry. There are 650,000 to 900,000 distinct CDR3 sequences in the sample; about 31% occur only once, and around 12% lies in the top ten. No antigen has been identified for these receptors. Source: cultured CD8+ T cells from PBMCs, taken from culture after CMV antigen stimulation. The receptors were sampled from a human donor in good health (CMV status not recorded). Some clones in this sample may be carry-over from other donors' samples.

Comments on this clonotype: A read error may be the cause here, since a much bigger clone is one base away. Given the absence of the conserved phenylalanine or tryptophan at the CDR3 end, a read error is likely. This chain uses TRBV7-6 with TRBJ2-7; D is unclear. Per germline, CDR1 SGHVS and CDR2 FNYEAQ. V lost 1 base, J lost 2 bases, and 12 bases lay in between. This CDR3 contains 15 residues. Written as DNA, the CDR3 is TGTGCCAGCAGCTTAGTGGCGGAAGCACCCTACGAGCAGTACTCC. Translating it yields CASSLVAEAPYEQYS.

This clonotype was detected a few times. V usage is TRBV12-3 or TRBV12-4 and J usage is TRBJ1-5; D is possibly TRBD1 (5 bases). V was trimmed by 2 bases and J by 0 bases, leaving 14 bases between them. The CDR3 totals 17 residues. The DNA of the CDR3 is TGTGCCAGCAGTTTATCAGTGACAGACTATAGCAATCAGCCCCAGCATTTT. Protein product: CASSLSVTDYSNQPQHF.

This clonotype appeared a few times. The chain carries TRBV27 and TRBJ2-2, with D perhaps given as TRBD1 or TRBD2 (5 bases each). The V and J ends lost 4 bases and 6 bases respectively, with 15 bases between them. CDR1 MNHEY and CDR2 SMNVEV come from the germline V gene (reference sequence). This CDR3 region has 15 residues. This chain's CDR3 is CASSSAGTSPGELFF. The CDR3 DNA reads TGTGCCAGCAGTTCCGCCGGGACGTCGCCCGGGGAGCTGTTTTTT.

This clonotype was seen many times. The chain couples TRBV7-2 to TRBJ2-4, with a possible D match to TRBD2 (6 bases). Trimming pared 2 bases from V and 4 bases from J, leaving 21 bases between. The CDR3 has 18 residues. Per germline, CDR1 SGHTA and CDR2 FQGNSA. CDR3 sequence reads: CASSLTTVGGGGKNIQYF. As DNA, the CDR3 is TGTGCCAGCAGCTTAACTACCGTGGGGGGTGGGGGTAAAAACATTCAGTACTTC.

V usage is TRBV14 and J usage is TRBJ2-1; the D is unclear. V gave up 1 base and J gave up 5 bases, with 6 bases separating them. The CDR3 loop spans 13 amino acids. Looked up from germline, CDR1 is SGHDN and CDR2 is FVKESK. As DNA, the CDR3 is TGTGCCAGCAGCCAAGGGCGGCACAATGAGCAGTTCTTC. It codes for CASSQGRHNEQFF.

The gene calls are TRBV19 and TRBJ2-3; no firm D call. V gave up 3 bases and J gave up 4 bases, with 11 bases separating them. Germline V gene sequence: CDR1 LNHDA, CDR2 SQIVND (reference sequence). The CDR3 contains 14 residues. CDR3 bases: TGTGCCAGTAGTATGATCGGCAGTTCAGATACGCAGTATTTT. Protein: CASSMIGSSDTQYF.

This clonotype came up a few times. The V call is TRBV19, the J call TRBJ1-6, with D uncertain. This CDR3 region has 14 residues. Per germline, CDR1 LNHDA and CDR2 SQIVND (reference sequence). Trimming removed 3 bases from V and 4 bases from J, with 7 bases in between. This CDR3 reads CASSIDGYNSPLHF. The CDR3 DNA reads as TGTGCCAGTAGTATCGACGGATATAATTCACCCCTCCACTTT.

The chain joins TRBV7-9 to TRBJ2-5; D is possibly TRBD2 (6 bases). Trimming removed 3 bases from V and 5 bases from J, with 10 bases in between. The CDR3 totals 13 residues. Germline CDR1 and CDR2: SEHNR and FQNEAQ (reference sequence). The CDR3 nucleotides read TGTGCCAGCAGCTTTCGGAGGGATGAGACCCAGTACTTC. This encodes CASSFRRDETQYF.

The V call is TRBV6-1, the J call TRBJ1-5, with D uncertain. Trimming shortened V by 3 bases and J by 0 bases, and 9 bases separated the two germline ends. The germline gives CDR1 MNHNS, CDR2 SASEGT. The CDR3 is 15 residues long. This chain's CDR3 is CASSDRIYSNQPQHF. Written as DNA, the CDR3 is TGTGCCAGCAGTGACAGAATTTATAGCAATCAGCCCCAGCATTTT.

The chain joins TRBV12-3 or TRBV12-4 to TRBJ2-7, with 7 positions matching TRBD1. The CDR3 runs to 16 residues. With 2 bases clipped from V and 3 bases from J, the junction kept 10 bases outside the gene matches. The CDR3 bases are TGTGCCAGCAGTTTAAGGAGACAGGGCGGTGGCTACGAGCAGTACTTC. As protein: CASSLRRQGGGYEQYF.

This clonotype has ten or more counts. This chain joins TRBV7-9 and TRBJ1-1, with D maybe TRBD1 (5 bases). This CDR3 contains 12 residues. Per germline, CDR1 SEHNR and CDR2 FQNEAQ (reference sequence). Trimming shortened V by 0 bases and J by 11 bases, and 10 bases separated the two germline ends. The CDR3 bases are TGTGCCAGCAGCTTAGCTGGGGGAGAGGCTTTCTTT. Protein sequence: CASSLAGGEAFF.

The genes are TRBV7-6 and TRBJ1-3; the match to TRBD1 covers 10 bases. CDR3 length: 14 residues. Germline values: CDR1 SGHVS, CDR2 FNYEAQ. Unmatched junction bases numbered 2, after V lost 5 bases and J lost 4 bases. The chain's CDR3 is CASSGTGAGNTIYF. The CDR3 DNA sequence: TGTGCCAGCAGCGGGACAGGGGCCGGAAACACCATATATTTT.

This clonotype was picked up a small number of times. The CDR3 reads CASSGTGLTAQYF. CDR3 sequence (DNA): TGTGCCAGCAGTGGGACGGGGTTAACGGCCCAGTACTTC. The chain uses TRBV2 and TRBJ2-5; a possible D gene is TRBD2 (5 bases). Germline CDR1 is SNHLY and CDR2 is FYNNEI. The CDR3 is made up of 13 amino acids. Trimming cost V 4 bases and J 9 bases, with 15 bases left between them.

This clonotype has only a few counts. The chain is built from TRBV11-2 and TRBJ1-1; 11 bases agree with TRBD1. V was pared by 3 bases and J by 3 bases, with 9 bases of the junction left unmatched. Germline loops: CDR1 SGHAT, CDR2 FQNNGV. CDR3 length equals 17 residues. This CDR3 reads CASSLWTGGARDTEAFF. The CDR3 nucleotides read TGTGCCAGCAGCTTGTGGACAGGGGGCGCGAGGGACACTGAAGCTTTCTTT.

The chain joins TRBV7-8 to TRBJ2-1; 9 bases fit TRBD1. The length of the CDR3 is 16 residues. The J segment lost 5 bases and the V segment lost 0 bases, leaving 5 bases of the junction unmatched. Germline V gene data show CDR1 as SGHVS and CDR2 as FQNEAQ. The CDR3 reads CASSLALGTGNNEQFF. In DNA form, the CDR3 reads TGTGCCAGCAGCTTAGCCCTTGGGACAGGGAACAATGAGCAGTTCTTC.

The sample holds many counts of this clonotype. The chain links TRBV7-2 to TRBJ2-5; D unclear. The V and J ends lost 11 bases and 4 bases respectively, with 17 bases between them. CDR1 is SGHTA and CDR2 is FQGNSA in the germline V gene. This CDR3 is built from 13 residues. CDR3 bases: TGTGCCTCACGGATGACACCCCCAGAGACCCAGTACTTC. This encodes CASRMTPPETQYF.

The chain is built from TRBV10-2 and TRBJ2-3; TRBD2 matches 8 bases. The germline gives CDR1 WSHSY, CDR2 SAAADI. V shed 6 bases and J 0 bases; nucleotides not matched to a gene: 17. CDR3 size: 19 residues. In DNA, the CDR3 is TGCGCCAGCAGCCCGGGCGGTGCGGGGGGCCCGAGAAGCACAGATACGCAGTATTTT. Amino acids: CASSPGGAGGPRSTDTQYF.

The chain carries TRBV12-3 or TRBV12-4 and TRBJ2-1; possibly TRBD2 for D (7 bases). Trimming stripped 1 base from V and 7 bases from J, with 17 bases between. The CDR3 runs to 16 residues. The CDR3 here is CASSLVAGAVDNEQFF. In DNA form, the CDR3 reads TGTGCCAGCAGTTTAGTGGCGGGGGCCGTTGATAATGAGCAGTTCTTC.

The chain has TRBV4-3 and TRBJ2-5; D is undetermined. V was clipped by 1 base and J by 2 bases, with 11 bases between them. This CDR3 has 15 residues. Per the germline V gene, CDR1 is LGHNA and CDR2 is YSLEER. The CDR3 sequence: CASSQVDAAQETQYF. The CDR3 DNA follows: TGCGCCAGCAGCCAAGTAGACGCCGCGCAAGAGACCCAGTACTTC.